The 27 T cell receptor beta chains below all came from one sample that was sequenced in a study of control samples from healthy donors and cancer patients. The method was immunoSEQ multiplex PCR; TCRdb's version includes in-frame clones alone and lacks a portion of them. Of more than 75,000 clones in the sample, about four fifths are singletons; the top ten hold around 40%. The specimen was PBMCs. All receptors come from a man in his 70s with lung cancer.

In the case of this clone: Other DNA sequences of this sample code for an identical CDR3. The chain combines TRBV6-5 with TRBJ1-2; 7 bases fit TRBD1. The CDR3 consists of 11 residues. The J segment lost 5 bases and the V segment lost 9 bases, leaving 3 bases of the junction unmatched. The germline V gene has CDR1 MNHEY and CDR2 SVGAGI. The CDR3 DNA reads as TGTGCCAGTAGACAGGGTTATGGCTACACCTTC. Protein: CASRQGYGYTF.

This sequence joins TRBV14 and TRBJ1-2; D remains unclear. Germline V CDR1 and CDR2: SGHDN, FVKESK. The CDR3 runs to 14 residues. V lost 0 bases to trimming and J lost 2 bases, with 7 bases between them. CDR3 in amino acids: CASSQDRRNYGYTF. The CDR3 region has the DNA TGTGCCAGCAGCCAAGACCGGCGAAACTATGGCTACACCTTC.

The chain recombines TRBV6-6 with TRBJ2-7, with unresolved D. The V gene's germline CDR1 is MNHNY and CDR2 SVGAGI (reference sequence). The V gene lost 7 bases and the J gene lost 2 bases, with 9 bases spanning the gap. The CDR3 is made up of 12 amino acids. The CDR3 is CASTGTTYEQYF. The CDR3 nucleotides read TGTGCCAGCACAGGTACAACCTACGAGCAGTACTTC.

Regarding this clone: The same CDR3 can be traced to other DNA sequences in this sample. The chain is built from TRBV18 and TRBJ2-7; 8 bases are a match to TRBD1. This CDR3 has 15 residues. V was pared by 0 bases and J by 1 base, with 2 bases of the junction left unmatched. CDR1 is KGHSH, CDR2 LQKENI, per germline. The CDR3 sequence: CASSPPGTGSYEQYF. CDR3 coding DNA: TGTGCCAGCTCACCACCAGGGACAGGATCCTACGAGCAGTACTTC.

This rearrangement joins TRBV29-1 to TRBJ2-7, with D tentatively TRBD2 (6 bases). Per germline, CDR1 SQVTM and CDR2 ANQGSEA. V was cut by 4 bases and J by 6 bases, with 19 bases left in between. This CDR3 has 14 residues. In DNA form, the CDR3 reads TGCAGCGTTGTCGGGGCGGCGGGGTTGGGCGAGCAGTACTTC. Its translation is CSVVGAAGLGEQYF.

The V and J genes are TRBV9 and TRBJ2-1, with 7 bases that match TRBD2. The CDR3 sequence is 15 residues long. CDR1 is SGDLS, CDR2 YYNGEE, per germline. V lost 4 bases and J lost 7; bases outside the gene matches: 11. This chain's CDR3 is CASSSRDYPRNEQFF. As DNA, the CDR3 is TGTGCCAGCAGCTCCCGGGACTACCCTCGGAATGAGCAGTTCTTC.

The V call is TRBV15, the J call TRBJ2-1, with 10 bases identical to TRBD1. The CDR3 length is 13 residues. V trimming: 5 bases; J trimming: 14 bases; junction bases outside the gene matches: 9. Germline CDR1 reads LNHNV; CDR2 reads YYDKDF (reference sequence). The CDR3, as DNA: TGTGCCACCAGCTACGGACAGGGGGTTGAAAAGTTCTTC. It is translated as CATSYGQGVEKFF.

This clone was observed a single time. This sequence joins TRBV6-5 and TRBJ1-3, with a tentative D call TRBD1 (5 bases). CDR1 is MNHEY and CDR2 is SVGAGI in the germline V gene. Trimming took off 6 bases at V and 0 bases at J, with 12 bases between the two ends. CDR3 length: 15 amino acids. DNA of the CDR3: TGTGCCAGCAGCGCTGTCGGGGGCTCTGGAAACACCATATATTTT. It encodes CASSAVGGSGNTIYF.

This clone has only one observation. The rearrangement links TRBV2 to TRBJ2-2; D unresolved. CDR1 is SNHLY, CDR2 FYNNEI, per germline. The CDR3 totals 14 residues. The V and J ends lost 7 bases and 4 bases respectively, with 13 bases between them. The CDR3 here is CASKADVGTGELFF. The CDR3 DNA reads TGTGCCAGCAAGGCGGATGTCGGCACCGGGGAGCTGTTTTTT.

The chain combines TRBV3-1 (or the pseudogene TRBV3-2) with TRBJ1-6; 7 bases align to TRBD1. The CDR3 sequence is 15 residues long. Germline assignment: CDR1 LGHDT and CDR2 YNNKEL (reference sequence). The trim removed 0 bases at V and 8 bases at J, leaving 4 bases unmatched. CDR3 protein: CASSQDSTGYSPLHF. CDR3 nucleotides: TGTGCCAGCAGCCAAGATTCGACAGGGTATTCACCCCTCCACTTT.

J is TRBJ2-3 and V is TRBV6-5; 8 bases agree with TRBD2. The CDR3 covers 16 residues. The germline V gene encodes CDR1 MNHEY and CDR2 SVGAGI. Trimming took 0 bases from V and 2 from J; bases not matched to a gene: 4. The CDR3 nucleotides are TGTGCCAGCAGTTACTCCGGGGGGGTTTTCACAGATACGCAGTATTTT. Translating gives CASSYSGGVFTDTQYF.

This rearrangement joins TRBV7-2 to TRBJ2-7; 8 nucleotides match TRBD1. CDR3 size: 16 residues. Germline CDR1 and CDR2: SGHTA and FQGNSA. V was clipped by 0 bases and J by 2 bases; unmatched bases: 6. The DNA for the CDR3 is TGTGCCAGCAGCTTAGCCCGCGGGACAGGTACCTACGAGCAGTACTTC. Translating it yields CASSLARGTGTYEQYF.

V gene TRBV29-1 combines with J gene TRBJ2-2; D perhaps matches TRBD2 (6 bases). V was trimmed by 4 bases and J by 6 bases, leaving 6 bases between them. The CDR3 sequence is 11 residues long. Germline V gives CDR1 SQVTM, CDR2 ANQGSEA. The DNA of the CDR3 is TGCAGCGTTGGGGGGGCCGGGGAGCTGTTTTTT. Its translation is CSVGGAGELFF.

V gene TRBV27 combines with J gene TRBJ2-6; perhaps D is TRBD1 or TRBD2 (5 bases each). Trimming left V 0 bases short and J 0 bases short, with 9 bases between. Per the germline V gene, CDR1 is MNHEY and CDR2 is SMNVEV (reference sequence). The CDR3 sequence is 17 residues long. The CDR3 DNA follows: TGTGCCAGCAGTTTATCCCGAGGGGTCTCTGGGGCCAACGTCCTGACTTTC. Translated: CASSLSRGVSGANVLTF.

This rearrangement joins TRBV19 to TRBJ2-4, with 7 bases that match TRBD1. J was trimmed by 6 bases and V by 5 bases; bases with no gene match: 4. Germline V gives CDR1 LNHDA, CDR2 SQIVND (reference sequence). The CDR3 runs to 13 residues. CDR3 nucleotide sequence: TGTGCCAGTAGTCCTGACAGGGCAAACATTCAGTACTTC. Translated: CASSPDRANIQYF.

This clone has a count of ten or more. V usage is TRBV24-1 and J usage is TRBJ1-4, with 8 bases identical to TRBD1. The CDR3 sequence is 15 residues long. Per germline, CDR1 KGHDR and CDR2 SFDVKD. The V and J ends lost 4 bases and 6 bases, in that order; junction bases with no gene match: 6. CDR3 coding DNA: TGTGCCACCAGTGACCCGTCAGGGGGCGATGAAAAACTGTTTTTT. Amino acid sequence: CATSDPSGGDEKLFF.

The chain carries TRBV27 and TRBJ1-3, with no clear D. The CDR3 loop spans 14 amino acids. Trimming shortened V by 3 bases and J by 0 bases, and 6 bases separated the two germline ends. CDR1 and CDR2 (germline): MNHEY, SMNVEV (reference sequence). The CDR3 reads CASSLGPSGNTIYF. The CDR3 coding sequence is TGTGCCAGCAGTTTGGGTCCCTCTGGAAACACCATATATTTT.

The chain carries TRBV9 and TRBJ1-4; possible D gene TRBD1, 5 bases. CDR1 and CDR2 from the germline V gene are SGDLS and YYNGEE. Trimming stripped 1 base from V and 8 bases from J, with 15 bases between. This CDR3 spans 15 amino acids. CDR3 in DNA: TGTGCCAGCAGCGTATATGAGGGGCTAGGGGAAAAACTGTTTTTT. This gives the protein CASSVYEGLGEKLFF.

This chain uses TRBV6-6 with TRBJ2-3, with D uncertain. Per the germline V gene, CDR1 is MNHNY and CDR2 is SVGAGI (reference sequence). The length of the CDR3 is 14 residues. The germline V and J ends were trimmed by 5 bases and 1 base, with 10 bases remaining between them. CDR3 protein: CASSQRQGTDTQYF. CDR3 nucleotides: TGTGCCAGCAGTCAAAGACAAGGCACAGATACGCAGTATTTT.

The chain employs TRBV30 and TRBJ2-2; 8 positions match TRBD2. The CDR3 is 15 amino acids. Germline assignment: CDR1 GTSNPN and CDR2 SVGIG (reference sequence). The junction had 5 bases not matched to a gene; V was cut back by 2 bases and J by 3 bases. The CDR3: CAWSRASGYTGELFF. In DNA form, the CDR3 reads TGTGCCTGGAGTAGGGCTAGCGGGTACACCGGGGAGCTGTTTTTT.

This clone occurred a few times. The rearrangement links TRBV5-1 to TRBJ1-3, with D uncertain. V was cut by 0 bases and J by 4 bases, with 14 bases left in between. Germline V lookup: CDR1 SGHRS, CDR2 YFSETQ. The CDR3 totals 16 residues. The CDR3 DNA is TGCGCCAGCAGCTTGGCCTCGGGCCAGCTCGGAAACACCATATATTTT. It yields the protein CASSLASGQLGNTIYF.

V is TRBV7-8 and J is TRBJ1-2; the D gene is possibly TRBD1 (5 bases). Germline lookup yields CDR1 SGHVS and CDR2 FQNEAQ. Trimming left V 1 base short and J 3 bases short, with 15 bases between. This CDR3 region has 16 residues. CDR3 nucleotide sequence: TGTGCCAGCAGCTTAGGGGGCAGGGCCCTTTACTATGGCTACACCTTC. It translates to CASSLGGRALYYGYTF.

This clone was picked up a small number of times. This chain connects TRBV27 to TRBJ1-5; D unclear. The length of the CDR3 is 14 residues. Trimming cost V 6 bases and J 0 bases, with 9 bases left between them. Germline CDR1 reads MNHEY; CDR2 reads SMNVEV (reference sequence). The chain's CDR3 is CASRLKYSNQPQHF. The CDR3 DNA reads TGTGCCAGCAGACTAAAGTATAGCAATCAGCCCCAGCATTTT.

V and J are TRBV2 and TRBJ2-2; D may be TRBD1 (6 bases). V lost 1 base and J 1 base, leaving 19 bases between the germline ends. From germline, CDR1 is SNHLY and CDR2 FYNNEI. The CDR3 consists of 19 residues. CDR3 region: CASSEGTATTQKNTGELFF. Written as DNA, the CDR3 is TGTGCCAGCAGTGAAGGGACAGCTACAACGCAAAAGAACACCGGGGAGCTGTTTTTT.

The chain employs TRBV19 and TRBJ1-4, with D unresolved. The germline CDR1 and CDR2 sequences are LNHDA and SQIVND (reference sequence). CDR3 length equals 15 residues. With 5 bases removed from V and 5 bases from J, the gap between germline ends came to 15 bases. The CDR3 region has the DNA TGTGCCAGTAGTCTCTCCCGGGAAGCGAATGAAAAACTGTTTTTT. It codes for CASSLSREANEKLFF.

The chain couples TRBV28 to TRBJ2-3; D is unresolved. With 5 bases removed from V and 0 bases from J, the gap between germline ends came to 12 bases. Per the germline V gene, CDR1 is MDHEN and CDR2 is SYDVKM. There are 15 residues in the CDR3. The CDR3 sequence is CASSPTGTSTDTQYF. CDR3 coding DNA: TGTGCCAGCAGTCCGACGGGCACGAGCACAGATACGCAGTATTTT.

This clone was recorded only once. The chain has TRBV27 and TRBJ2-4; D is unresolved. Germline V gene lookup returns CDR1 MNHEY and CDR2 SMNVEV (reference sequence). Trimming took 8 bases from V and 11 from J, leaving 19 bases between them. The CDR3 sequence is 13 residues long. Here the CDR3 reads CASYDRNLAVQYF. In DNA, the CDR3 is TGTGCCAGCTACGACCGAAATTTGGCCGTTCAGTACTTC.